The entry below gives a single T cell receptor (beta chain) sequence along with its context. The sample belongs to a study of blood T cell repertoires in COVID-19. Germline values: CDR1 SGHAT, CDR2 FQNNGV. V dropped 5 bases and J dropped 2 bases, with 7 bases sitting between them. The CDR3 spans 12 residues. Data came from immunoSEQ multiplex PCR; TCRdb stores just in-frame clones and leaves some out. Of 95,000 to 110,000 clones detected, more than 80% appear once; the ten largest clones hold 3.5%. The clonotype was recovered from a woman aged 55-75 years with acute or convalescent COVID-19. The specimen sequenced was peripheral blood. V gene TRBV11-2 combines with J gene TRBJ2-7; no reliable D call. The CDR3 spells CASSISTYEQYF. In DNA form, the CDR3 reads TGTGCCAGCAGCATCAGTACCTACGAGCAGTACTTC.